What follows are 16 T cell receptor beta chains derived from one specimen sequenced in a study of blood T cell repertoires in COVID-19. Only in-frame clones appear in the TCRdb table, and some are missing; sequencing was by immunoSEQ multiplex PCR. The table includes 95,000 to 130,000 clones, approximately 80% detected once. The sample was peripheral blood. These receptors all stem from a man in his 70s with active or convalescent COVID-19.

J is TRBJ1-1 and V is TRBV30; D may be TRBD1 (6 bases). Germline loops: CDR1 GTSNPN, CDR2 SVGIG (reference sequence). V lost 5 bases and J lost 2, with 12 bases in between. The CDR3 consists of 13 residues. The CDR3 sequence is CAWADRPNTEAFF. Here the CDR3 DNA reads TGTGCCTGGGCCGACAGGCCTAACACTGAAGCTTTCTTT.

The J gene is TRBJ1-1, the V gene TRBV2; D not resolved. Trimming removed 4 bases from V and 8 bases from J, with 14 bases in between. CDR1 and CDR2 (germline): SNHLY, FYNNEI. The CDR3 totals 13 residues. The DNA of the CDR3 is TGTGCCAGCAGTGGAGGGAAGATTGCCGAAGCTTTCTTT. Amino acids: CASSGGKIAEAFF.

The chain joins TRBV5-4 to TRBJ2-5, with D possibly matching TRBD2 (7 bases). The ends were cut back, 1 base at V and 5 bases at J, with 12 bases in the middle. From germline, CDR1 is SGHNT and CDR2 YYREEE (reference sequence). This CDR3 contains 14 residues. CDR3: CASSLRGASETQYF. The CDR3 region has the DNA TGTGCCAGCAGCTTGCGGGGGGCCTCTGAGACCCAGTACTTC.

In DNA, the CDR3 is TGTGCCAGCATGGCTAGCGGAGCCAAAAACATTCAGTACTTC. This codes for CASMASGAKNIQYF. J is TRBJ2-4 and V is TRBV6-6; 7 bases align to TRBD2. Germline V gives CDR1 MNHNY, CDR2 SVGAGI (reference sequence). V shed 7 bases and J 0 bases; nucleotides not matched to a gene: 3. The CDR3 spans 14 residues.

This chain uses TRBV28 with TRBJ2-1, with 11 bases matching TRBD2. Germline CDR1 and CDR2: MDHEN and SYDVKM. Unmatched junction bases numbered 9, after V lost 4 bases and J lost 7 bases. There are 16 residues in the CDR3. The CDR3 sequence is CASSSTGTSGWNEQFF. In DNA, the CDR3 is TGTGCCAGCAGTTCTACCGGGACTAGCGGTTGGAATGAGCAGTTCTTC. The whole variable domain, remainder taken from reference TRBV28 and TRBJ2-1, is DVKVTQSSRYLVKRTGEKVFLECVQDMDHENMFWYRQDPGLGLRLIYFSYDVKMKEKGDIPEGYSVSREKKERFSLILESASTNQTSMYLCASSSTGTSGWNEQFFGPGTRLTVL.

The chain employs TRBV4-3 and TRBJ1-2, with 8 bases that match TRBD1. V lost 0 bases to trimming and J lost 4 bases; unmatched junction nucleotides: 4. This CDR3 is built from 15 residues. The germline CDR1 and CDR2 sequences are LGHNA and YSLEER. This chain's CDR3 is CASSQDTGGSYGYTF. In DNA form, the CDR3 reads TGCGCCAGCAGCCAAGATACAGGGGGGAGCTATGGCTACACCTTC.

The chain carries TRBV29-1 and TRBJ2-7, with TRBD1 matching 9 bases. The CDR3 is 13 residues long. Germline CDR1 and CDR2: SQVTM and ANQGSEA. J lost 5 bases, V lost 4 bases, and 6 bases had no gene match. The chain's CDR3 is CSVAGTGKDEQYF. CDR3 DNA: TGCAGCGTTGCCGGGACAGGGAAGGACGAGCAGTACTTC.

This clone was detected a few times. J is TRBJ2-2 and V is TRBV9; TRBD1 matches at 9 bases. The junction had 13 bases not matched to a gene; V was cut back by 10 bases and J by 6 bases. The CDR3 length is 15 residues. Germline lookup yields CDR1 SGDLS and CDR2 YYNGEE. The CDR3 here is CAPSTRQGGPGELFF. The CDR3 DNA reads TGTGCCCCCAGCACCCGACAGGGGGGGCCCGGGGAGCTGTTTTTT.

CDR3 sequence: CASSGAGYGYTF. The CDR3 DNA reads TGTGCCAGCAGCGGAGCGGGCTATGGCTACACCTTC. The chain uses TRBV4-2 and TRBJ1-2; D is ambiguous. The length of the CDR3 is 12 residues. Trimming took 5 bases from V and 4 from J, leaving 8 bases between them. Germline-derived CDR1 and CDR2 are LGHNA and YNFKEQ.

The chain has TRBV9 and TRBJ1-2, with 7 bases identical to TRBD1. Germline CDR1 reads SGDLS; CDR2 reads YYNGEE. The CDR3 covers 16 residues. V was clipped by 1 base and J by 4 bases; unmatched bases: 10. CDR3 bases: TGTGCCAGCAGCGTAACGGGGGTAGGGGGCCCCTATGGCTACACCTTC. Translated: CASSVTGVGGPYGYTF.

This chain connects TRBV29-1 to TRBJ1-5; D remains unclear. The CDR3 totals 14 residues. The ends were cut back, 4 bases at V and 0 bases at J, with 10 bases in the middle. CDR1 and CDR2 from the germline V gene are SQVTM and ANQGSEA. The CDR3 DNA is TGCAGCGTTGTATCCGGAGATAGCAATCAGCCCCAGCATTTT. Translated, it gives CSVVSGDSNQPQHF.

The genes are TRBV5-6 and TRBJ1-2, with 11 bases lining up with TRBD1. This CDR3 is 16 amino acids long. After removal of 0 bases from V and 7 bases from J, the junction contained 8 bases not matched to a gene. Per the germline V gene, CDR1 is SGHDT and CDR2 is YYEEEE. The CDR3 protein is CASSLGDRGFYGGYTF. CDR3 in DNA: TGTGCCAGCAGCTTGGGGGACAGGGGGTTTTATGGTGGCTACACCTTC.

The chain uses TRBV5-1 and TRBJ2-5; tentative D call: TRBD1 (6 bases). Trimming took off 2 bases at V and 5 bases at J, with 13 bases between the two ends. Germline V gives CDR1 SGHRS, CDR2 YFSETQ. There are 14 residues in the CDR3. The CDR3 bases are TGCGCCAGCAGCTTTGGGGGCCCTGGCGAGACCCAGTACTTC. This sequence encodes CASSFGGPGETQYF.

The rearrangement joins TRBV28 to TRBJ2-1; D might be TRBD2 (7 bases). Germline values: CDR1 MDHEN, CDR2 SYDVKM. The CDR3 spans 14 residues. V gave up 7 bases and J gave up 4 bases, with 14 bases separating them. The DNA for the CDR3 is TGTGCCAGCATAGGGGGGGGCCTTTACAATGAGCAGTTCTTC. Its translation: CASIGGGLYNEQFF.

The V gene is TRBV19, the J gene TRBJ2-2; weak D call: TRBD2 (5 bases). The germline V and J ends were trimmed by 3 bases and 5 bases, with 10 bases remaining between them. CDR3 size: 14 residues. The V gene's germline CDR1 is LNHDA and CDR2 SQIVND (reference sequence). CDR3 nucleotide sequence: TGTGCCAGTAGTATTCGGGGAGATACCGGGGAGCTGTTTTTT. Protein product: CASSIRGDTGELFF.

In its sample, this clone was seen a few times. The V and J genes are TRBV2 and TRBJ2-4, with 7 bases lining up with TRBD1. The CDR3 spans 16 residues. Germline CDR1 reads SNHLY; CDR2 reads FYNNEI. Losses at the gene ends were 6 bases for V and 0 bases for J; bases not matched to a gene: 8. This CDR3 reads CASRRGTARAKNIQYF. The DNA of the CDR3 is TGTGCCAGCAGGAGGGGGACAGCGAGAGCCAAAAACATTCAGTACTTC.